This T cell receptor beta chain originates from a study of early T cells in non-severe SARS-CoV-2 infection. Note on this clonotype: Its antigen is still unknown.

Via MiXCR, TCRdb re-called the 5' RACE reads, giving one row per CDR3 protein. The sample records 60,000 to 75,000 distinct CDR3 sequences, 12% being singletons. General study points: Comparison of clonotypes with VDJdb favored anti-spike CD8 responses while missing private and CD4 specificities.

The CDR3 is 14 amino acids. Per the germline V gene, CDR1 is SGHRS and CDR2 is YFSETQ. Trimming removed 2 bases from V and 4 bases from J; junction bases left unmatched: 4. Sequencing was performed on whole blood. The sequence was obtained from an adult who was a healthcare worker with PCR-confirmed SARS-CoV-2 infection or an uninfected control (not recorded which). The gene calls are TRBV5-1 and TRBJ2-3; 7 bases are a match to TRBD1. This chain's CDR3 is CASSLQGPSDTQYF. The CDR3 bases are TGCGCCAGCAGCTTACAGGGGCCATCAGATACGCAGTATTTT.